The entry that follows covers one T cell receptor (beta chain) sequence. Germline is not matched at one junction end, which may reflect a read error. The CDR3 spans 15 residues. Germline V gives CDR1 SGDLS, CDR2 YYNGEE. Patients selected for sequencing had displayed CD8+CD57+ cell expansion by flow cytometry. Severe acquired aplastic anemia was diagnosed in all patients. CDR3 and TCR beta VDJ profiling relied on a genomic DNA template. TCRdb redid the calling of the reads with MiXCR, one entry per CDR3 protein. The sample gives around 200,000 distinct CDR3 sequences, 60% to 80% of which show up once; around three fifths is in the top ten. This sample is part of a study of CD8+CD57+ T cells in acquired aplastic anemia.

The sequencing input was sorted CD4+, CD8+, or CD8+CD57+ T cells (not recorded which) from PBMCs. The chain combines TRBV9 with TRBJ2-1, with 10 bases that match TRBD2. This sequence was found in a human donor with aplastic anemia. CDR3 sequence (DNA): TGTGCCAGCACCGCCCTAGCGGGAGTCTACAATGATCAGTTCTTC. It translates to CASTALAGVYNDQFF.